This T cell receptor (beta chain) was identified in a study of regulatory T cells in long-lasting Graves disease. Study conclusions and caveats: The study found lower TCR diversity in persistent Graves' patients than in newly diagnosed ones. Persistent disease preferred TRBV28, TRBJ1-2 and TRBJ2-5; new disease, TRBV20-1 and TRBJ2-1. Between persistent patients, around 2,900 public clonotypes were shared, exceeding the 800 to 1,000 shared between new patients.

The ends were cut back, 3 bases at V and 5 bases at J, with 14 bases in the middle. The CDR3 runs 14 residues. Germline CDR1 is DFQATT and CDR2 is SNEGSKA (reference sequence). Building of the TCR beta libraries involved iRepertoire HTBI primers and Arm-PCR of CDR3 regions. TCRdb re-analysed the multiplex PCR reads in MiXCR, keeping a single row per CDR3 protein. The sample includes about 290,000 distinct CDR3 sequences, 22% of them seen just once. With respect to this clonotype: Its antigen remains unidentified.

The time point: persistent/refractory GD, antithyroid drugs over 5 years with positive TRAb. The TCR library was made from RNA extracted from PBMCs. American Thyroid Association guidelines defined how Graves' disease was diagnosed. This specimen consisted of peripheral blood mononuclear cells (PBMCs), obtained when the disease was refractory, from a patient treated with antithyroid drugs. The rearrangement uses TRBV20-1 and TRBJ1-5; D not certain. The TCR was taken from a female donor with Graves disease. The CDR3 DNA follows: TGCAGTGCTAGGGTCCAAGGACGTTATCAGCCCCAGCATTTT. It is translated as CSARVQGRYQPQHF.